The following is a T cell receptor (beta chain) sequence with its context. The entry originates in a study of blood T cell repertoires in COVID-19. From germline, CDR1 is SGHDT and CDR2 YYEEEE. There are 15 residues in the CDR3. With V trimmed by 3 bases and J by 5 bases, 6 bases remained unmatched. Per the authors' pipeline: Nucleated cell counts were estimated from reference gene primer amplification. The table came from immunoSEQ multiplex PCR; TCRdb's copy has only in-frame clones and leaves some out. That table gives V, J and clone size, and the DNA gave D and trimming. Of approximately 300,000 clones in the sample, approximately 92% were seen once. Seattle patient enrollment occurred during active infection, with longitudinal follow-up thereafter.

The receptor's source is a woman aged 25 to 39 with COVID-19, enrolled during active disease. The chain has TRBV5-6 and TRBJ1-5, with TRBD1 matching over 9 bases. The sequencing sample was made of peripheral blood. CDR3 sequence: CASSSRGQGYQPQHF. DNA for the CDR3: TGTGCCAGCAGCTCCCGAGGACAGGGGTATCAGCCCCAGCATTTT.